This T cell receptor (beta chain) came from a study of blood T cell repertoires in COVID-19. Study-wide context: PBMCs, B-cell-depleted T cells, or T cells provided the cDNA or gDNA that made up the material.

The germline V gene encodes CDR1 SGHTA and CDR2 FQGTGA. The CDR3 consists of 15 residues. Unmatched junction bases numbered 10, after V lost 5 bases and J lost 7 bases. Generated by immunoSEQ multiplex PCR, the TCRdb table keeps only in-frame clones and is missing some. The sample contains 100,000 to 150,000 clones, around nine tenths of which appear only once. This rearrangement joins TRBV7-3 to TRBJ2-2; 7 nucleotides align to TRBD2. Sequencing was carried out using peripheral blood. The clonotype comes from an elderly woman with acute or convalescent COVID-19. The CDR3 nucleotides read TGTGCCAGCAGCCCTTGGGGGGGGAATAACGGGGAGCTGTTTTTT. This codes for CASSPWGGNNGELFF.